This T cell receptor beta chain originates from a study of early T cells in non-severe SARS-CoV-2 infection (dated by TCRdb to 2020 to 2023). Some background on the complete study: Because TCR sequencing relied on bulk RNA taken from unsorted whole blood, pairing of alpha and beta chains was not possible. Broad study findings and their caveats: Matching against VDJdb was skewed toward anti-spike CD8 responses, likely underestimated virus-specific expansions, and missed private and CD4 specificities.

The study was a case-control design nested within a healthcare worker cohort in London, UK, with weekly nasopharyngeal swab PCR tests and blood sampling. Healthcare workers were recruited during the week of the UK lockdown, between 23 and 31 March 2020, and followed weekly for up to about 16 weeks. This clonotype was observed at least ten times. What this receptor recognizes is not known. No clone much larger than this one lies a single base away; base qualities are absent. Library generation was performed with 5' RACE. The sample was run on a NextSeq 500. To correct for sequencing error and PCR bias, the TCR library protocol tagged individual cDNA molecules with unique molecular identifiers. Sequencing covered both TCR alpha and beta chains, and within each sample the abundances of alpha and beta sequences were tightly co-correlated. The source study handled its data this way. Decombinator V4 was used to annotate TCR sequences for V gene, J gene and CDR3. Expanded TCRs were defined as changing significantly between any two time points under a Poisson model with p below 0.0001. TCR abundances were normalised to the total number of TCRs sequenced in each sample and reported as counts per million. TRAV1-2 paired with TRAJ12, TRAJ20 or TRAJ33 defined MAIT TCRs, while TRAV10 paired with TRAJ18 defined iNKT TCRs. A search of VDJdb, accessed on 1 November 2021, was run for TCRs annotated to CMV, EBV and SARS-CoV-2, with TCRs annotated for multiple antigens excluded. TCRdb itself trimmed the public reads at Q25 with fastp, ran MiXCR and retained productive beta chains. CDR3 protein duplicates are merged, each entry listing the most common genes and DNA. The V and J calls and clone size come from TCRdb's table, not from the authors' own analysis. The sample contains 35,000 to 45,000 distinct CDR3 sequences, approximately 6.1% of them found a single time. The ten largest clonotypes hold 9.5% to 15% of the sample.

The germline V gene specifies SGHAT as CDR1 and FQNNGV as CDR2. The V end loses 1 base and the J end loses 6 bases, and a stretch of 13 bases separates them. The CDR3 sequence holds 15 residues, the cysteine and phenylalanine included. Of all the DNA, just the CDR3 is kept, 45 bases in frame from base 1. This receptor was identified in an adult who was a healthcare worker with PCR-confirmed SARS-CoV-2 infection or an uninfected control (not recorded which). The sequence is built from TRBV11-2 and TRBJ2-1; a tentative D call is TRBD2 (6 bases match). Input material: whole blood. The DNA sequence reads TGTGCCAGCAGCTTAGGCAAGGCGGGGACCAATGAGCAGTTCTTC. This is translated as CASSLGKAGTNEQFF. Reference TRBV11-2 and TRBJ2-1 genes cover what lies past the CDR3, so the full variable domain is EAGVAQSPRYKIIEKRQSVAFWCNPISGHATLYWYQQILGQGPKLLIQFQNNGVVDDSQLPKDRFSAERLKGVDSTLKIQPAKLEDSAVYLCASSLGKAGTNEQFFGPGTRLTVL.